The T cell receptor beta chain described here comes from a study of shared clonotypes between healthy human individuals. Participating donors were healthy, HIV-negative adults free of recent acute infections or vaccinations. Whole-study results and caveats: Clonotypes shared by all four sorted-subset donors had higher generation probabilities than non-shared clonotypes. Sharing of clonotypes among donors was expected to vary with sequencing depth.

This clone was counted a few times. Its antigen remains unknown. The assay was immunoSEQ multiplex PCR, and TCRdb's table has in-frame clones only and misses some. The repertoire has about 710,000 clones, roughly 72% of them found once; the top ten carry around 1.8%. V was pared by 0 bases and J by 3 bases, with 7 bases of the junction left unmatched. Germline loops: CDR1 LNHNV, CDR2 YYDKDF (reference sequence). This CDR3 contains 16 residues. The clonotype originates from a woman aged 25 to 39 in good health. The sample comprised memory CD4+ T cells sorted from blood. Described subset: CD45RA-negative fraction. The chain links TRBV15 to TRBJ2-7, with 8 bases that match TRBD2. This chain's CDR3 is CATSRDPTSANYEQYF. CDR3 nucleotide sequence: TGTGCCACCAGCAGAGATCCGACTAGCGCGAACTACGAGCAGTACTTC.